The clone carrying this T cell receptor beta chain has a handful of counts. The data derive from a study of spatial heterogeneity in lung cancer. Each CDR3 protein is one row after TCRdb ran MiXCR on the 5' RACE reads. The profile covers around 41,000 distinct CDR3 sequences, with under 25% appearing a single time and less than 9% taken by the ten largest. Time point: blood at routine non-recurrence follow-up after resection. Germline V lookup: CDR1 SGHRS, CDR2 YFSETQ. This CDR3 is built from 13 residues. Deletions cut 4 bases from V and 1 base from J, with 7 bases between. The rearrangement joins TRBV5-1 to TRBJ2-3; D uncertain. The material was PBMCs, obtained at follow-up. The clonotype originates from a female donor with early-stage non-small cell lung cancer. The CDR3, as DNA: TGCGCCAGCAGCGTGGACGGCACAGATACGCAGTATTTT. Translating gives CASSVDGTDTQYF.